The T cell receptor beta chain described here comes from a study of T cells in localized non-small cell lung cancer. This CDR3 spans 16 amino acids. Germline CDR1 is LGHNA and CDR2 is YNFKEQ. V shed 3 bases, J shed 8 bases, and the junction held 7 bases outside the gene matches. The method was immunoSEQ multiplex PCR; TCRdb's version includes in-frame clones alone and lacks a portion of them. In the table there are approximately 31,000 clones, approximately 90% of which are singletons. The source material was peripheral blood mononuclear cells, sampled before any cancer treatment. The TCR comes from a man aged 35-69 years with stage III lung adenocarcinoma. This chain uses TRBV4-2 with TRBJ2-1, with TRBD2 matching over 13 bases. CDR3 amino acids: CASSQDGTSGAYEQFF. CDR3 in DNA: TGTGCCAGCAGCCAGGACGGGACTAGCGGGGCATATGAGCAGTTCTTC.